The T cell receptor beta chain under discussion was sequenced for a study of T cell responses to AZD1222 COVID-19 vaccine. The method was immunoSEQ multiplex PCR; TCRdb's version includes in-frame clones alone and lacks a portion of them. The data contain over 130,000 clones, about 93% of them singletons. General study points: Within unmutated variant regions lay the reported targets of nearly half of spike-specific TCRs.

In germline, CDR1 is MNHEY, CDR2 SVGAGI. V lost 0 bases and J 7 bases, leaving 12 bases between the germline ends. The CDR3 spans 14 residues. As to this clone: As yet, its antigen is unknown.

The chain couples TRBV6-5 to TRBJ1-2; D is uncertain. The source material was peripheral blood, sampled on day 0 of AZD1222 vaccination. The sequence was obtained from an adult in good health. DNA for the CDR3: TGTGCCAGCAGTTACTCCAACAGCGCCTCTGGCTACACCTTC. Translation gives CASSYSNSASGYTF.